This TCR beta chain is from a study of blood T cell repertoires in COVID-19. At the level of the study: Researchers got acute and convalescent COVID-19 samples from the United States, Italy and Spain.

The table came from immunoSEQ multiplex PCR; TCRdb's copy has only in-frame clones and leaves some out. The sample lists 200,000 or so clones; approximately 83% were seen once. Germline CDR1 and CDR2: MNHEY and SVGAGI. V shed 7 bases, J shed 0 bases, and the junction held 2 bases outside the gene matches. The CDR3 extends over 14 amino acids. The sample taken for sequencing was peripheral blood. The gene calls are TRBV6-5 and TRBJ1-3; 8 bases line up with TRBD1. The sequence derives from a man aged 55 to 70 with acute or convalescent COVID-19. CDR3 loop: CASTTGGSGNTIYF. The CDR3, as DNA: TGTGCCAGCACTACAGGGGGCTCTGGAAACACCATATATTTT.